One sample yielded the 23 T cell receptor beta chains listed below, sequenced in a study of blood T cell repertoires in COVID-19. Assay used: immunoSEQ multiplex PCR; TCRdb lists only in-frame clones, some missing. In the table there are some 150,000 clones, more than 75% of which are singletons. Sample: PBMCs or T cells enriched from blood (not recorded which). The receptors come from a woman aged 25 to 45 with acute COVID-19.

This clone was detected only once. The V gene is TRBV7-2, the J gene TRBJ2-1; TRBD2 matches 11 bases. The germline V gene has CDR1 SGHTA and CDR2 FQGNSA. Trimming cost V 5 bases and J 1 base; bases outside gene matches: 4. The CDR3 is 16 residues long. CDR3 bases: TGTGCCAGCAGCGTCGGGACTAGCGGATCCTACAATGAGCAGTTCTTC. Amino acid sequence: CASSVGTSGSYNEQFF. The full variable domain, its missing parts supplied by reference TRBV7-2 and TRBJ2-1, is GAGVSQSPSNKVTEKGKDVELRCDPISGHTALYWYRQSLGQGLEFLIYFQGNSAPDKSGLPSDRFSAERTGGSVSTLTIQRTQQEDSAVYLCASSVGTSGSYNEQFFGPGTRLTVL.

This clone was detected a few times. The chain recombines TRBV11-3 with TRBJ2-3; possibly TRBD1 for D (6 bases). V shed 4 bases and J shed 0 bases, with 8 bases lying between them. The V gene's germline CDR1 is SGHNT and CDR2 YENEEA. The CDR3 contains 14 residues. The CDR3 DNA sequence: TGTGCCAGCAGCTCTGGACAGAGCACAGATACGCAGTATTTT. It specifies CASSSGQSTDTQYF.

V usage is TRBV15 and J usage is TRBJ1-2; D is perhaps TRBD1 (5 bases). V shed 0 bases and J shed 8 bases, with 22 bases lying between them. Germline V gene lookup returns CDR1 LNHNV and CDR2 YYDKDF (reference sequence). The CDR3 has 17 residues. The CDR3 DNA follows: TGTGCCACCAGCAGAGACATGCTAGTAGGGGCAAAGAGAGGCTACACCTTC. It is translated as CATSRDMLVGAKRGYTF.

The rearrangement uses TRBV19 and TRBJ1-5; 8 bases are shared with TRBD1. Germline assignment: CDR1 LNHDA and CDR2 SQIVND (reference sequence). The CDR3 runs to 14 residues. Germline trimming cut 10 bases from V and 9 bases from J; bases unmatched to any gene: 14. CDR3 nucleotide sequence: TGTGCCACCACCGGACAGGGTACTAACGGGCCCCAGCATTTT. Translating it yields CATTGQGTNGPQHF.

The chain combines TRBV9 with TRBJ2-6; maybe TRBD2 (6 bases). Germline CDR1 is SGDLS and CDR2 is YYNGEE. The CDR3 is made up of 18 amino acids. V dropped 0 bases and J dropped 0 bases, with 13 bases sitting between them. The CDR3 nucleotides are TGTGCCAGCAGCGTAGTTGGGGGGACGGTCTCTGGGGCCAACGTCCTGACTTTC. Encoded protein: CASSVVGGTVSGANVLTF.

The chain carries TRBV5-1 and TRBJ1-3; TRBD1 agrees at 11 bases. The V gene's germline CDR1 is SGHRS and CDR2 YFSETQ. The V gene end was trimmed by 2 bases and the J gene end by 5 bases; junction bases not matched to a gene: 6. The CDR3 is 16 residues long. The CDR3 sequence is CASSLPGQGVRNTIYF. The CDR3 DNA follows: TGCGCCAGCAGCTTACCGGGACAGGGGGTTAGAAACACCATATATTTT.

The CDR3 DNA follows: TGTGCCAGCAGCTTCTCAGGGCCCCTATACTTC. It yields the protein CASSFSGPLYF. The V gene is TRBV11-2, the J gene TRBJ2-5; possibly TRBD1 for D (5 bases). The CDR3 contains 11 residues. CDR1 SGHAT and CDR2 FQNNGV come from the germline V gene. Trimming left V 3 bases short and J 14 bases short, with 13 bases between.

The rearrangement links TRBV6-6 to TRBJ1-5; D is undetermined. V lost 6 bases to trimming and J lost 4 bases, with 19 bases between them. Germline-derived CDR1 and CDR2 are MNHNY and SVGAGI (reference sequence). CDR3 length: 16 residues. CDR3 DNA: TGTGCCAGCAGCCACGAAGGAGCGGGGATGAATCAGCCCCAGCATTTT. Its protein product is CASSHEGAGMNQPQHF.

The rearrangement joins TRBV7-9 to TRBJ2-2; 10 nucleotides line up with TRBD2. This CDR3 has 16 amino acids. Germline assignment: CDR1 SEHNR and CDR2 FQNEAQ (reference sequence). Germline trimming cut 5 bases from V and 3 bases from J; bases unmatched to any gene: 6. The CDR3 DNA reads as TGTGCCAGCAGCGCCCAAGCGGGAGGGGACACCGGGGAGCTGTTTTTT. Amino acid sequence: CASSAQAGGDTGELFF.

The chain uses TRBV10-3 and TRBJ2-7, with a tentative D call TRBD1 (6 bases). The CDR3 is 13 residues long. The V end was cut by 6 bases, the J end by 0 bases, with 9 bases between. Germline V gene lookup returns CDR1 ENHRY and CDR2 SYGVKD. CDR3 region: CAISQGTSYEQYF. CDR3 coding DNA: TGTGCCATCAGCCAGGGGACCTCCTACGAGCAGTACTTC.

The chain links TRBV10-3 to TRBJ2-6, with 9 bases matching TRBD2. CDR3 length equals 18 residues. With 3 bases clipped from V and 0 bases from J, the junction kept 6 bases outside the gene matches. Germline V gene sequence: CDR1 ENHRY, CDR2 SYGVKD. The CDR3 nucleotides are TGTGCCATCAGTGAAGGACTAGCGACCAACTCTGGGGCCAACGTCCTGACTTTC. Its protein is CAISEGLATNSGANVLTF.

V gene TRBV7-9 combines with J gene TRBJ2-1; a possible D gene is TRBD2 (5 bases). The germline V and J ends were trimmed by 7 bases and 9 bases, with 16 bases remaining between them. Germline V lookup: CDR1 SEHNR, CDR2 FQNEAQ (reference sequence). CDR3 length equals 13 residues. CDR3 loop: CASTSRRRSEQFF. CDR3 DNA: TGTGCCAGCACCTCCCGGAGGAGGAGTGAGCAGTTCTTC.

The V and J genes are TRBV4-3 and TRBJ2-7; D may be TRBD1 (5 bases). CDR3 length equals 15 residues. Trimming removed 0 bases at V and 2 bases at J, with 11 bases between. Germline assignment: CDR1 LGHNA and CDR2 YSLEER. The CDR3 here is CASSQEWRQTYEQYF. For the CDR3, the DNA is TGCGCCAGCAGCCAAGAGTGGAGACAGACCTACGAGCAGTACTTC.

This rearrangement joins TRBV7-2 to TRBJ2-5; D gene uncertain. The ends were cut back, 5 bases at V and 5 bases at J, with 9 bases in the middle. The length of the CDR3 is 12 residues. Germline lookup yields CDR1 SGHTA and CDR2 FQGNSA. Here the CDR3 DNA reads TGTGCCAGCAGCGCTGGGCTCGAGACCCAGTACTTC. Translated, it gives CASSAGLETQYF.

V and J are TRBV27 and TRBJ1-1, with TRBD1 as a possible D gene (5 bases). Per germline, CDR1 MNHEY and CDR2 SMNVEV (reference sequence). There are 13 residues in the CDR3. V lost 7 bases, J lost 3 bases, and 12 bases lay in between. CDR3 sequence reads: CASKAPGYTEAFF. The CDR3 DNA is TGTGCCAGCAAGGCCCCAGGGTACACTGAAGCTTTCTTT.

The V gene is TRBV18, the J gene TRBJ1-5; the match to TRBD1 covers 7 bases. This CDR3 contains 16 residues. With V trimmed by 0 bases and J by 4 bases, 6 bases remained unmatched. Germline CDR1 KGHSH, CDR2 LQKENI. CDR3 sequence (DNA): TGTGCCAGCTCACCACCCGGAGGGGGCAGGAATCAGCCCCAGCATTTT. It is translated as CASSPPGGGRNQPQHF.

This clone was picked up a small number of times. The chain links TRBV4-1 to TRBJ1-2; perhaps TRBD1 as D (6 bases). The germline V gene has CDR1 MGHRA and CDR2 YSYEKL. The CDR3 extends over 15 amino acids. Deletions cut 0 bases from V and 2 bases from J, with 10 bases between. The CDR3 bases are TGCGCCAGCAGCCAAGATTTACAGGGCAACTATGGCTACACCTTC. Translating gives CASSQDLQGNYGYTF.

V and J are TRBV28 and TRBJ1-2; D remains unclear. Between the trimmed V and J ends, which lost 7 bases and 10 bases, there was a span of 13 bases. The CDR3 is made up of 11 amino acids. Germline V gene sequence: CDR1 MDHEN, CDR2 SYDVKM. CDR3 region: CASISEGFYTF. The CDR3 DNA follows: TGTGCCAGCATCAGTGAGGGATTCTACACCTTC.

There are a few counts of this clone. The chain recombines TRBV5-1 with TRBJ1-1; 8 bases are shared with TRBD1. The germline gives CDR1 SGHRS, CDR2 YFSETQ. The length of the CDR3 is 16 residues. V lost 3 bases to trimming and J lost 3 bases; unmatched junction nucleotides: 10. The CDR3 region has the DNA TGCGCCAGCAGCTACGGACAGGGAAACGCGGACACTGAAGCTTTCTTT. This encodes CASSYGQGNADTEAFF. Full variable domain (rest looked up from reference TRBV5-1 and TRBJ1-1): KAGVTQTPRYLIKTRGQQVTLSCSPISGHRSVSWYQQTPGQGLQFLFEYFSETQRNKGNFPGRFSGRQFSNSRSEMNVSTLELGDSALYLCASSYGQGNADTEAFFGQGTRLTVV.

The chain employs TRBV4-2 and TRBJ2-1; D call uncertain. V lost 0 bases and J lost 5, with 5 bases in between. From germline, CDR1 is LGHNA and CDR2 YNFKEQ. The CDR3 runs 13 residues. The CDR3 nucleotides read TGTGCCAGCAGCCAAGACTGGCACAATGAGCAGTTCTTC. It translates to CASSQDWHNEQFF.

CDR3 coding DNA: TGTGCCAGCAGCTCGGGACAGGGTTCCGGAAACACCATATATTTT. It translates to CASSSGQGSGNTIYF. The chain recombines TRBV13 with TRBJ1-3; 9 nucleotides align to TRBD1. Germline loops: CDR1 PRHDT, CDR2 FYEKMQ (reference sequence). This CDR3 is 15 amino acids long. V dropped 4 bases and J dropped 4; count of bases not matched to a gene: 5.

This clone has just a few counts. The CDR3 region is CASSPNNPGTGVATNEKLFF. The CDR3 nucleotides are TGTGCCAGCTCACCAAACAACCCCGGGACAGGGGTAGCAACTAATGAAAAACTGTTTTTT. The chain employs TRBV18 and TRBJ1-4; 10 bases match TRBD1. Trimming took 2 bases from V and 0 from J; bases not matched to a gene: 12. The CDR3 loop spans 20 amino acids. Germline V CDR1 and CDR2: KGHSH, LQKENI.

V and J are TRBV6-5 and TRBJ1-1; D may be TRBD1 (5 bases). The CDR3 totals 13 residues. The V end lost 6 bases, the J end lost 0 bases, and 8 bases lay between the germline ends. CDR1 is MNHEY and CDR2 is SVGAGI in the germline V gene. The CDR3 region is CASRTGLNTEAFF. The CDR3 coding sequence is TGTGCCAGCAGAACAGGACTGAACACTGAAGCTTTCTTT.